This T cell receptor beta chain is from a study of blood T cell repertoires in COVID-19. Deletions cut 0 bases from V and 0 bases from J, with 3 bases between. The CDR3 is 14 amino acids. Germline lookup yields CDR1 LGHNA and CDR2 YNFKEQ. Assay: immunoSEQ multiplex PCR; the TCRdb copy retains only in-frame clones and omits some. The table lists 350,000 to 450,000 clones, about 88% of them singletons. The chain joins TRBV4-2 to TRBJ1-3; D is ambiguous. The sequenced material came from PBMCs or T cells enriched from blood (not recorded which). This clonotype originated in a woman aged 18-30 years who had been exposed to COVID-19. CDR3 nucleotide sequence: TGTGCCAGCAGCCAAGATATCTCTGGAAACACCATATATTTT. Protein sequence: CASSQDISGNTIYF.